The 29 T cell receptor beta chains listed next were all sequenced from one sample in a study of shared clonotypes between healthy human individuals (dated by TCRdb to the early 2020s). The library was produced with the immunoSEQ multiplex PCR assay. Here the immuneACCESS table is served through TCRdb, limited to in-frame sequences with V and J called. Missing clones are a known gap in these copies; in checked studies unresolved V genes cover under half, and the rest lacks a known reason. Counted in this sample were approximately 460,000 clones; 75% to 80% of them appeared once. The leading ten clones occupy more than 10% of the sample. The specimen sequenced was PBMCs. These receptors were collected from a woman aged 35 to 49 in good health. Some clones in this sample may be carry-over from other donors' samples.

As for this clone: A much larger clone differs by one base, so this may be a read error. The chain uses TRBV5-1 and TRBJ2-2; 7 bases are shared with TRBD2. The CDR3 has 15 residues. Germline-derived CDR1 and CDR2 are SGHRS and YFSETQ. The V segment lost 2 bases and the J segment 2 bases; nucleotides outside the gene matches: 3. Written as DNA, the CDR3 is TGCGCCAGCAGCTTCGAGACTAGCAACACCGGGGAGCTGTTTTTT. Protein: CASSFETSNTGELFF.

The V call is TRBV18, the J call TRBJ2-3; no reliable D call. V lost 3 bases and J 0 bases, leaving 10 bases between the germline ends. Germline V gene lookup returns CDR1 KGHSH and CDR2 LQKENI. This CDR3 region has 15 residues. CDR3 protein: CASSPVYSSTDTQYF. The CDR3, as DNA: TGTGCCAGCTCACCCGTCTACTCTAGCACAGATACGCAGTATTTT. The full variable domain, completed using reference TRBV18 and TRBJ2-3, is NAGVMQNPRHLVRRRGQEARLRCSPMKGHSHVYWYRQLPEEGLKFMVYLQKENIIDESGMPKERFSAEFPKEGPSILRIQQVVRGDSAAYFCASSPVYSSTDTQYFGPGTRLTVL.

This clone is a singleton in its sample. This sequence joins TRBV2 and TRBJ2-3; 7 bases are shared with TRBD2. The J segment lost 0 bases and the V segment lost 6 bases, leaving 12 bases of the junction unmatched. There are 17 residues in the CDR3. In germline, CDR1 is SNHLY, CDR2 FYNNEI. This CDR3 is CASRTRRGYTSTDTQYF. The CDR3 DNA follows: TGTGCCAGCAGGACGCGGCGGGGGTACACTAGCACAGATACGCAGTATTTT.

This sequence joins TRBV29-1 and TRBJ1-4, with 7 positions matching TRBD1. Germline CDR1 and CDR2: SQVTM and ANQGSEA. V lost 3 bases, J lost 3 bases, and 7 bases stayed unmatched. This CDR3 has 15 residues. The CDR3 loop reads CSVELGTAANEKLFF. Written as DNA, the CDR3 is TGCAGCGTTGAGCTCGGGACAGCCGCTAATGAAAAACTGTTTTTT.

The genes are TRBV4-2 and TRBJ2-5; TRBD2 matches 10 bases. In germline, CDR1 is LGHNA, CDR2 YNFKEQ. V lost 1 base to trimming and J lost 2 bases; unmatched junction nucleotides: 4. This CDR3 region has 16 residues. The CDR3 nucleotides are TGTGCCAGCAGCCAAGGAAGGACTAGCGGACAAGAGACCCAGTACTTC. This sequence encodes CASSQGRTSGQETQYF.

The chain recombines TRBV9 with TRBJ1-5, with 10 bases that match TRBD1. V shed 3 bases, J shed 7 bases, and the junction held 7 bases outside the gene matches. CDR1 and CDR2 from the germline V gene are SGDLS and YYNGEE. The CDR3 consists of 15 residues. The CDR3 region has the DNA TGTGCCAGCAGCGCCGGGACAGGGGTCGGGCAGCCCCAGCATTTT. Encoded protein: CASSAGTGVGQPQHF. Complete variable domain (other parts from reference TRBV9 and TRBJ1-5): DSGVTQTPKHLITATGQRVTLRCSPRSGDLSVYWYQQSLDQGLQFLIQYYNGEERAKGNILERFSAQQFPDLHSELNLSSLELGDSALYFCASSAGTGVGQPQHFGDGTRLSIL.

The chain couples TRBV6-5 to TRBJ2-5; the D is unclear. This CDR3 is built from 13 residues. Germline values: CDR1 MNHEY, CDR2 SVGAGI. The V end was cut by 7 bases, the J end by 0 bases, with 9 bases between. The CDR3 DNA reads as TGTGCCAGCACCGACTCATACCAAGAGACCCAGTACTTC. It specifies CASTDSYQETQYF.

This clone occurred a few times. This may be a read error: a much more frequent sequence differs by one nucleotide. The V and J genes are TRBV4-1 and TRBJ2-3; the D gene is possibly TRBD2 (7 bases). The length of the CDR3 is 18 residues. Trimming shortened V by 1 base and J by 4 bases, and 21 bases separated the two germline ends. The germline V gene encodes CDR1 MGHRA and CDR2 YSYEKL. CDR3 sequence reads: CASSQGSPRGPNADTQYF. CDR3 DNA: TGCGCCAGCAGCCAAGGTTCCCCGCGGGGGCCGAACGCAGATACGCAGTATTTT.

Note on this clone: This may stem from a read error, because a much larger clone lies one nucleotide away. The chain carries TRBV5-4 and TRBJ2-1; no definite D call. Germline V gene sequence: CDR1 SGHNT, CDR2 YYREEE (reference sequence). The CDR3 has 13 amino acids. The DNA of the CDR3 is TGTGCCAGCAGCTGGGAATCGTACAATGGGCAGTTCTTC. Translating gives CASSWESYNGQFF.

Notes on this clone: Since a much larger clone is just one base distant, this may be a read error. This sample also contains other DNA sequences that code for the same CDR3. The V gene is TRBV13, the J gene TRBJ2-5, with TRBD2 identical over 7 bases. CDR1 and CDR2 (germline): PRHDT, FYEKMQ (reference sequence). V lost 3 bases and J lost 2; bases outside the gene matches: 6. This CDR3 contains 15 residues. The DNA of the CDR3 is TGTGCCAGCAGCTTGCGACTAGCAGGTCAAGAGACCCAGTACTTC. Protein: CASSLRLAGQETQYF.

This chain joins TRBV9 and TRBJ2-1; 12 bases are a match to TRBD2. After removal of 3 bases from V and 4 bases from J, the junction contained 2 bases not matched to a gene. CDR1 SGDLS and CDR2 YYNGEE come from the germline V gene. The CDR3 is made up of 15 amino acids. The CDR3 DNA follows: TGTGCCAGCAGCGCTCTAGCGGGAGGGTACAATGAGCAGTTCTTC. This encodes CASSALAGGYNEQFF.

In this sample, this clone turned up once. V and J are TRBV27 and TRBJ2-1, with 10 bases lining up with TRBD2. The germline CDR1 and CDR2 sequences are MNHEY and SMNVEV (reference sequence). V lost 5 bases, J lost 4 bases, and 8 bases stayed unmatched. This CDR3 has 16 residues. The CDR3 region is CASSPKGLAFYNEQFF. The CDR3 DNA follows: TGTGCCAGCAGTCCAAAGGGACTAGCGTTTTACAATGAGCAGTTCTTC.

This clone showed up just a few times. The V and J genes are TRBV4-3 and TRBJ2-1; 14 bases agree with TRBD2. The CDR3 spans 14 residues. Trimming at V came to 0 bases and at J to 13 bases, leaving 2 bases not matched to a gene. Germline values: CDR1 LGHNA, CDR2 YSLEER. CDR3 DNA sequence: TGCGCCAGCAGCCAAGATGGGACTAGCGGGAGTCAGTTCTTC. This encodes CASSQDGTSGSQFF.

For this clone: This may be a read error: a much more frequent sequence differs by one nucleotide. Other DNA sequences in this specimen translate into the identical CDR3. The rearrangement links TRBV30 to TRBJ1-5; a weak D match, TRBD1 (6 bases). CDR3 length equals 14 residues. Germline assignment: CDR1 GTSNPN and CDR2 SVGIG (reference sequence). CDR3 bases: TGTGCCTGGAGTACCGGGACACTAAATCAGCCTCAGCATTTT. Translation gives CAWSTGTLNQPQHF.

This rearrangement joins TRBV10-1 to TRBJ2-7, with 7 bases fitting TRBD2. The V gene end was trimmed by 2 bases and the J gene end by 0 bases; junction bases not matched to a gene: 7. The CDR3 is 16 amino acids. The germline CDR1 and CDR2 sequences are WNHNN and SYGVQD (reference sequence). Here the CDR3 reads CASSENLSGISYEQYF. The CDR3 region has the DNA TGCGCCAGCAGTGAGAATCTAAGCGGGATCTCCTACGAGCAGTACTTC.

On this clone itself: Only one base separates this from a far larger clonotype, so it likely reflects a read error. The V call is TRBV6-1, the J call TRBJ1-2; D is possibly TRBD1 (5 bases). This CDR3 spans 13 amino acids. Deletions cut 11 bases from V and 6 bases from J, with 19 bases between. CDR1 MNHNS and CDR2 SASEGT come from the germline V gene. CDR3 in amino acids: CAGAAGGGDGYTF. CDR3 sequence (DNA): TGTGCCGGAGCAGCGGGGGGAGGTGATGGCTACACCTTC.

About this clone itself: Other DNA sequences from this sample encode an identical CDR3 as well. CDR3 loop: CASSQAYEQYF. CDR3 coding DNA: TGTGCCAGCAGCCAAGCGTACGAGCAGTACTTC. The rearrangement joins TRBV14 to TRBJ2-7, with D unclear. V dropped 1 base and J dropped 4 bases, with 2 bases sitting between them. The V gene's germline CDR1 is SGHDN and CDR2 FVKESK. The CDR3 loop spans 11 amino acids.

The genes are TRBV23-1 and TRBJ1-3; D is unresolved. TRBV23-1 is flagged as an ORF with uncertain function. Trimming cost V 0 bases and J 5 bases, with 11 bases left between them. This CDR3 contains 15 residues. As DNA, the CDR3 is TGCGCCAGCAGTCAATCGCGGGGTAGTAGAAACACCATATATTTT. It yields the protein CASSQSRGSRNTIYF.

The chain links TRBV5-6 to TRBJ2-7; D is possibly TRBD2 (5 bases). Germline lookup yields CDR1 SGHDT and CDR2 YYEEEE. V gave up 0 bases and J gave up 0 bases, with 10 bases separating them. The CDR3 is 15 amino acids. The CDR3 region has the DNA TGTGCCAGCAGCTTGGTGGAGGCTAGCTCCTACGAGCAGTACTTC. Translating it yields CASSLVEASSYEQYF.

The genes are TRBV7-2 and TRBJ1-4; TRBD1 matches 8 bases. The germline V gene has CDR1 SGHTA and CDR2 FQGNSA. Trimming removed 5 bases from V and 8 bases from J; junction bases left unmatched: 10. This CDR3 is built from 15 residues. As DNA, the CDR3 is TGTGCCAGCAGCCCCGTCCAGGGGGCGGAGGAAAAACTGTTTTTT. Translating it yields CASSPVQGAEEKLFF.

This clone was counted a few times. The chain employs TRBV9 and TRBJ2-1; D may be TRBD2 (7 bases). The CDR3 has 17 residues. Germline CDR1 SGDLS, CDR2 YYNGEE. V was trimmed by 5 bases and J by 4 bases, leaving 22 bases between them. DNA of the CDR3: TGTGCCAGCAGGACCGCCGGGACACCCGGGGGGTACAATGAGCAGTTCTTC. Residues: CASRTAGTPGGYNEQFF.

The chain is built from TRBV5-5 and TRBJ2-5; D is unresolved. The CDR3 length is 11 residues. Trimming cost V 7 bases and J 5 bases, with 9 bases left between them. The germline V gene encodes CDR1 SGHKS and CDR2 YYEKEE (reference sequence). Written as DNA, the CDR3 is TGTGCCAGCGGACGCAGGGAGACCCAGTACTTC. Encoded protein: CASGRRETQYF.

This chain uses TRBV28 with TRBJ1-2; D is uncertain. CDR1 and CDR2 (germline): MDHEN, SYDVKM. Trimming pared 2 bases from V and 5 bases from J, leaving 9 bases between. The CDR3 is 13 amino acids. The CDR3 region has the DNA TGTGCCAGCAGTTTAGACGTAGAATATGGCTACACCTTC. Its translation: CASSLDVEYGYTF.

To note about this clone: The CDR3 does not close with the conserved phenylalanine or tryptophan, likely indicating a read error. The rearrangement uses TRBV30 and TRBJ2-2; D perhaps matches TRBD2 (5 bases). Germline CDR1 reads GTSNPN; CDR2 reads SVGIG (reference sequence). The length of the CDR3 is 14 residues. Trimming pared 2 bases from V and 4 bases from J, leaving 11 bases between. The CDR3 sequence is CAWSRRGVTGELFL. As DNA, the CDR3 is TGTGCCTGGAGTCGTCGGGGAGTCACCGGGGAGCTGTTTCTT.

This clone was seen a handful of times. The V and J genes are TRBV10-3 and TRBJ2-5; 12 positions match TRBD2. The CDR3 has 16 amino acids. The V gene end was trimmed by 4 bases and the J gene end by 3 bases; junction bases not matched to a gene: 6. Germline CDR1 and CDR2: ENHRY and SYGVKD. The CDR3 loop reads CAISVRLAGVKETQYF. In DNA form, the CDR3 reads TGTGCCATCAGTGTCCGACTAGCGGGAGTAAAAGAGACCCAGTACTTC.

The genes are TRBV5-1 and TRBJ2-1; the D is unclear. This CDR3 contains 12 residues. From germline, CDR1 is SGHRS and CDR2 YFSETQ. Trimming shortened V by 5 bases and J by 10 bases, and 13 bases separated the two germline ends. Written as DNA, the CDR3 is TGCGCCAGCAGGCCCTCTACGTTGGAGCAGTTCTTC. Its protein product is CASRPSTLEQFF.

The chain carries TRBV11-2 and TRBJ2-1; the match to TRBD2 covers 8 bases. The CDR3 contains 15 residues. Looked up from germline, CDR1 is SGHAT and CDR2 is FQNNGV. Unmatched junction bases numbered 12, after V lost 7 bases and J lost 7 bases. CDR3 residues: CASTLGVAGTNEQFF. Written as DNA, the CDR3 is TGTGCCAGCACCCTCGGGGTAGCGGGGACGAATGAGCAGTTCTTC.

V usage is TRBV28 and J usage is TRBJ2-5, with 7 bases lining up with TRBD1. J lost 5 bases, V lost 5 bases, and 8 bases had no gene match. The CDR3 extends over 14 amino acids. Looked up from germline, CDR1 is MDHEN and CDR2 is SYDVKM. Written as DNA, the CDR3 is TGTGCCAGCAGTCCCCTGACAGGGAAGGAGACCCAGTACTTC. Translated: CASSPLTGKETQYF.

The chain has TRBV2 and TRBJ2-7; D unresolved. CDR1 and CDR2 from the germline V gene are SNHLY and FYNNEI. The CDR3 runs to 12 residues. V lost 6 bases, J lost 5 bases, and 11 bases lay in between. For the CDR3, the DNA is TGTGCCAGCAGCGGTGCCCTCCACGAGCAGTACTTC. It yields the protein CASSGALHEQYF.